This T cell receptor beta chain stems from a study of post-analysis software for immune sequencing data. Study results and limitations: About 5 TRBV segments, including TRBV5-6, TRBV5-1 and TRBV20-1, were more frequent in patients than controls.

In regard to this clonotype: What it binds is unknown.

Unique molecular identifiers had been added to the TCR beta cDNA libraries. TCRdb re-called the PCR reads through MiXCR, storing one row per CDR3 protein. This table holds more than 500,000 distinct CDR3 sequences, less than 40% found once. Germline CDR1 MGHRA, CDR2 YSYEKL. J gave up 3 bases and V 4 bases, and 7 bases lay outside the gene matches. The CDR3 length is 15 residues. The TCR was taken from a girl younger than 18 with multiple sclerosis. V usage is TRBV4-1 and J usage is TRBJ2-7, with 9 bases fitting TRBD1. Sequences were obtained from blood. The chain's CDR3 is CASSREDRGLYEQYF. In DNA form, the CDR3 reads TGCGCCAGCAGCCGAGAGGACAGGGGACTCTACGAGCAGTACTTC.